Below are 18 T cell receptor beta chains sequenced from a single sample in a study of shared clonotypes between healthy human individuals. The method was immunoSEQ multiplex PCR; TCRdb's version includes in-frame clones alone and lacks a portion of them. The sample shows about 680,000 clones, 92% of them seen only once. CD45RO-negative, CCR7-positively selected cells formed the naive CD8 fraction, excluding terminally differentiated effector memory CD45RA+ cells. Source material: naive CD8+ T cells sorted from blood. The source of these receptors is a man younger than 40 in good health.

The chain uses TRBV5-1 and TRBJ2-7; the match to TRBD2 covers 11 bases. This CDR3 has 15 residues. CDR1 and CDR2 from the germline V gene are SGHRS and YFSETQ. J gave up 2 bases and V 2 bases, and 3 bases lay outside the gene matches. The CDR3 here is CASSLRLAGTYEQYF. CDR3 DNA sequence: TGCGCCAGCAGCTTACGACTAGCGGGAACCTACGAGCAGTACTTC.

The chain couples TRBV7-8 to TRBJ2-7; D might be TRBD1 (6 bases). V was cut by 4 bases and J by 0 bases, with 13 bases left in between. Germline CDR1 and CDR2: SGHVS and FQNEAQ. This CDR3 has 15 residues. The CDR3 coding sequence is TGTGCCAGCAGCTCCGGGACAAGGAGCTCCTACGAGCAGTACTTC. Its translation is CASSSGTRSSYEQYF.

V usage is TRBV11-2 and J usage is TRBJ2-5; perhaps TRBD2 as D (5 bases). The V end was cut by 2 bases, the J end by 4 bases, with 23 bases between. The CDR3 loop spans 18 amino acids. Germline V lookup: CDR1 SGHAT, CDR2 FQNNGV. CDR3 DNA: TGTGCCAGCAGCTTAAGTGGGTCTAGCTTCGATCGGCTAGAGACCCAGTACTTC. Amino acid sequence: CASSLSGSSFDRLETQYF.

The rearrangement links TRBV2 to TRBJ2-1; tentative D call: TRBD2 (5 bases). This CDR3 is 11 amino acids long. CDR1 SNHLY and CDR2 FYNNEI come from the germline V gene. V was trimmed by 8 bases and J by 6 bases, leaving 8 bases between them. DNA of the CDR3: TGTGCCAGCCCAACTAGCAATGAGCAGTTCTTC. It codes for CASPTSNEQFF.

The chain recombines TRBV28 with TRBJ2-3, with D maybe TRBD1 (6 bases). This CDR3 is 15 amino acids long. V lost 3 bases and J lost 5, with 15 bases in between. Germline CDR1 MDHEN, CDR2 SYDVKM. The DNA of the CDR3 is TGTGCCAGCAGTTTGTATACAGGGTCAGGAGATACGCAGTATTTT. This encodes CASSLYTGSGDTQYF. Combining the CDR3 with reference TRBV28 and TRBJ2-3 gives the whole variable domain DVKVTQSSRYLVKRTGEKVFLECVQDMDHENMFWYRQDPGLGLRLIYFSYDVKMKEKGDIPEGYSVSREKKERFSLILESASTNQTSMYLCASSLYTGSGDTQYFGPGTRLTVL.

The rearrangement joins TRBV13 to TRBJ2-5; the match to TRBD1 covers 8 bases. J was trimmed by 3 bases and V by 5 bases; bases with no gene match: 8. The germline V gene has CDR1 PRHDT and CDR2 FYEKMQ (reference sequence). The CDR3 contains 15 residues. The CDR3 reads CASSDKLGQEETQYF. The CDR3 DNA is TGTGCCAGCAGCGACAAATTGGGACAGGAAGAGACCCAGTACTTC. Complete variable domain (other parts from reference TRBV13 and TRBJ2-5): AAGVIQSPRHLIKEKRETATLKCYPIPRHDTVYWYQQGPGQDPQFLISFYEKMQSDKGSIPDRFSAQQFSDYHSELNMSSLELGDSALYFCASSDKLGQEETQYFGPGTRLLVL.

This clone was recorded a few times. V gene TRBV27 combines with J gene TRBJ2-2; 7 nucleotides match TRBD1. The germline V gene encodes CDR1 MNHEY and CDR2 SMNVEV (reference sequence). J lost 7 bases, V lost 3 bases, and 5 bases had no gene match. The CDR3 is 14 residues long. The CDR3 nucleotides read TGTGCCAGCAGTTTGGGACAGTTCAACGGGGAGCTGTTTTTT. This translates into CASSLGQFNGELFF.

The chain joins TRBV29-1 to TRBJ2-7, with D perhaps given as TRBD1 or TRBD2 (5 bases each). Trimming stripped 3 bases from V and 2 bases from J, with 20 bases between. Germline V gene lookup returns CDR1 SQVTM and CDR2 ANQGSEA. The CDR3 consists of 16 residues. CDR3 DNA: TGCAGCGTTGATCAGTGGAAGGGGACGGCAGCCTACGAGCAGTACTTC. As protein: CSVDQWKGTAAYEQYF.

This clone was detected only once. J is TRBJ2-3 and V is TRBV11-2; TRBD2 aligns across 7 bases. This CDR3 contains 17 residues. Germline V gene sequence: CDR1 SGHAT, CDR2 FQNNGV. With 4 bases clipped from V and 2 bases from J, the junction kept 12 bases outside the gene matches. CDR3 bases: TGTGCCAGCAGCTCCCCCACCATTAGCGGGTACACAGATACGCAGTATTTT. It codes for CASSSPTISGYTDTQYF.

The genes are TRBV5-1 and TRBJ2-6; 7 nucleotides match TRBD1. The trim removed 5 bases at V and 0 bases at J, leaving 11 bases unmatched. Per the germline V gene, CDR1 is SGHRS and CDR2 is YFSETQ. CDR3 size: 18 residues. CDR3 region: CASRPSRTGDSGANVLTF. The CDR3 region has the DNA TGCGCCAGCAGACCTAGTCGGACAGGCGACTCTGGGGCCAACGTCCTGACTTTC.

This rearrangement joins TRBV19 to TRBJ2-1; 8 positions match TRBD2. The V and J ends lost 5 bases and 3 bases, in that order; junction bases with no gene match: 3. The CDR3 is made up of 14 amino acids. The germline V gene has CDR1 LNHDA and CDR2 SQIVND (reference sequence). CDR3 region: CASSPREGYNEQFF. The CDR3 DNA sequence: TGTGCCAGTAGTCCACGGGAGGGCTACAATGAGCAGTTCTTC. Combining the CDR3 with reference TRBV19 and TRBJ2-1 gives the whole variable domain DGGITQSPKYLFRKEGQNVTLSCEQNLNHDAMYWYRQDPGQGLRLIYYSQIVNDFQKGDIAEGYSVSREKKESFPLTVTSAQKNPTAFYLCASSPREGYNEQFFGPGTRLTVL.

This chain connects TRBV7-8 to TRBJ2-1, with TRBD2 matching 9 bases. V shed 5 bases and J 6 bases; nucleotides not matched to a gene: 5. The germline CDR1 and CDR2 sequences are SGHVS and FQNEAQ. This CDR3 is built from 14 residues. CDR3 DNA sequence: TGTGCCAGCAGCGGACTAGCGAGGGGCAATGAGCAGTTCTTC. It is translated as CASSGLARGNEQFF.

Concerning this clone: Other DNA sequences in the same sample also yield this CDR3. This sequence joins TRBV5-6 and TRBJ2-2; possibly TRBD2 for D (6 bases). The CDR3 contains 14 residues. The germline CDR1 and CDR2 sequences are SGHDT and YYEEEE. Trimming cost V 4 bases and J 1 base, with 8 bases left between them. CDR3 protein: CASSPGLNTGELFF. CDR3 in DNA: TGTGCCAGCAGCCCGGGACTGAACACCGGGGAGCTGTTTTTT.

V gene TRBV27 combines with J gene TRBJ1-1; 7 bases line up with TRBD1. J lost 3 bases, V lost 4 bases, and 2 bases had no gene match. The CDR3 covers 13 residues. Germline CDR1 and CDR2: MNHEY and SMNVEV (reference sequence). CDR3 sequence reads: CASSSTGYTEAFF. The CDR3 DNA is TGTGCCAGCAGTTCGACAGGGTACACTGAAGCTTTCTTT.

This chain links TRBV7-9 with TRBJ2-7, with 8 bases matching TRBD2. The CDR3 sequence is 16 residues long. The trim removed 1 base at V and 3 bases at J, leaving 8 bases unmatched. Germline V gene lookup returns CDR1 SEHNR and CDR2 FQNEAQ (reference sequence). In DNA, the CDR3 is TGTGCCAGCAGCTTAGGAGAGCCGGGAGGGGACTACGAGCAGTACTTC. Translated: CASSLGEPGGDYEQYF.

The rearrangement joins TRBV6-1 to TRBJ1-1; TRBD1 matches at 9 bases. The V gene end was trimmed by 2 bases and the J gene end by 6 bases; junction bases not matched to a gene: 25. CDR3 length: 21 residues. Germline-derived CDR1 and CDR2 are MNHNS and SASEGT. The CDR3 loop is CASSEPSSKWDRDVIWAEAFF. CDR3 nucleotides: TGTGCCAGCAGTGAACCATCGTCTAAGTGGGACAGGGATGTTATTTGGGCTGAAGCTTTCTTT.

This clone appeared many times. The chain has TRBV28 and TRBJ2-5; the D gene is possibly TRBD2 (5 bases). Germline loops: CDR1 MDHEN, CDR2 SYDVKM. Trimming removed 4 bases from V and 5 bases from J, with 17 bases in between. CDR3 size: 15 residues. CDR3 bases: TGTGCCAGCAGTTCATACTCGGGATTCGGGGAGACCCAGTACTTC. Translated: CASSSYSGFGETQYF. The variable domain in full, with the rest retrieved from reference TRBV28 and TRBJ2-5, is DVKVTQSSRYLVKRTGEKVFLECVQDMDHENMFWYRQDPGLGLRLIYFSYDVKMKEKGDIPEGYSVSREKKERFSLILESASTNQTSMYLCASSSYSGFGETQYFGPGTRLLVL.

This rearrangement joins TRBV7-9 to TRBJ1-1; D call uncertain. The CDR3 consists of 15 residues. V dropped 1 base and J dropped 4 bases, with 13 bases sitting between them. Germline V gene sequence: CDR1 SEHNR, CDR2 FQNEAQ (reference sequence). DNA for the CDR3: TGTGCCAGCAGCTTAGTTCCCAGCCTGGGCACTGAAGCTTTCTTT. Residues: CASSLVPSLGTEAFF.